This T cell receptor beta chain was recovered during a study of blood T cell repertoires in COVID-19. Study overall: T cells, B-cell-depleted T cells, or PBMCs provided the cDNA or gDNA that served as material.

The CDR3 loop spans 13 amino acids. Germline V gives CDR1 SGHRS, CDR2 YFSETQ. V lost 4 bases and J 10 bases, leaving 15 bases between the germline ends. Original analysis: Researchers report that nucleated cell counts were estimated from reference gene primer amplification. Assay used: immunoSEQ multiplex PCR; TCRdb lists only in-frame clones, some missing. V and J calls and clone size are copied from that table; D and trimming were computed from the DNA. The table lists some 250,000 clones, around 81% of them singletons. Material: peripheral blood. The TCR was taken from a man between 45 and 60 years old with active or convalescent COVID-19. This chain links TRBV5-1 with TRBJ2-1; no clear D gene. The CDR3 nucleotides are TGCGCCAGCAGCGCCCCTCTAGGTGGCGAGCAGTTCTTC. Its protein is CASSAPLGGEQFF.